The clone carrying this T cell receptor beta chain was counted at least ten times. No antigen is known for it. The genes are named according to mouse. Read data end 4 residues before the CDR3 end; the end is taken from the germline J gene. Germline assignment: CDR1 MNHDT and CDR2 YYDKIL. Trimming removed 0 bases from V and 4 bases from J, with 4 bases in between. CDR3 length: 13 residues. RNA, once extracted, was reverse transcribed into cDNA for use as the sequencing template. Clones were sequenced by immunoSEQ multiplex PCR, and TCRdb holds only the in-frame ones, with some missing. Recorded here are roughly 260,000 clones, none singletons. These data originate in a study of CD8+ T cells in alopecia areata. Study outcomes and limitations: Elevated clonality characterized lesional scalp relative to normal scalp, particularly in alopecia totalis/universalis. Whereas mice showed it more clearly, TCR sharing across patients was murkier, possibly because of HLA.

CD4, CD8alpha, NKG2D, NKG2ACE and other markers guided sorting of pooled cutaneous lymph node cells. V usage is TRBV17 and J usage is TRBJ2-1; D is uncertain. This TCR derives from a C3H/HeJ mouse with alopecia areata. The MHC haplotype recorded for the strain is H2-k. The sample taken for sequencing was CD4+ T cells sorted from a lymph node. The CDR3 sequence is CASSRDPYAEQFF. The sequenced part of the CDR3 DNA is TGTGCTAGCAGTAGAGATCCTTATGCT. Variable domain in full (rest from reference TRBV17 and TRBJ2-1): DTTVKQNPRYKLARVGKPVNLICSQTMNHDTMYWYQKKPNQAPKLLLFYYDKILNREADTFEKFQSSRPNNSFCSLYIGSAGLEYSAMYLCASSRDPYAEQFFGPGTRLTVL.